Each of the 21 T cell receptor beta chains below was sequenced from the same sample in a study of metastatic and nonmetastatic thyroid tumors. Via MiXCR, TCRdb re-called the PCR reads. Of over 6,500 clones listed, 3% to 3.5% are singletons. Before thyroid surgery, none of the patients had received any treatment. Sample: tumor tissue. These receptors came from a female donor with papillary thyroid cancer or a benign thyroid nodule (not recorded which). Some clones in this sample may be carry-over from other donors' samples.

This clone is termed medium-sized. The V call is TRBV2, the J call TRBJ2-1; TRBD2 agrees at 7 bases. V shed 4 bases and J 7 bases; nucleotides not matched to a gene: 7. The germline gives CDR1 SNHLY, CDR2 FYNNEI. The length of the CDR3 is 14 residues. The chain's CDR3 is CASSGGGILNEQFF. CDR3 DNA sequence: TGTGCCAGCAGTGGGGGGGGAATCCTAAATGAGCAGTTCTTC.

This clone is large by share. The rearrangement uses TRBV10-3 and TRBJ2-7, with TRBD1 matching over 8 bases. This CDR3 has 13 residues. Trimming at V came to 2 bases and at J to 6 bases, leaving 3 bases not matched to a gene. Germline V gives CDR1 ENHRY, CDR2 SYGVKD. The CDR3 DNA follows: TGTGCCATCAGTGAGGCAGGGGGCTCCGAGCAGTACTTC. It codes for CAISEAGGSEQYF.

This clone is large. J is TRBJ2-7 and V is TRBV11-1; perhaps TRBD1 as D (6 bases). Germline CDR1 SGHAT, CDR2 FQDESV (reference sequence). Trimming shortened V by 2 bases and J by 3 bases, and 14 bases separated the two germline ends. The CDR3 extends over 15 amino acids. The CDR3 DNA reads TGTGCCAGCAGCTTAAGCCAGGGGCCATTCTACGAGCAGTACTTC. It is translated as CASSLSQGPFYEQYF.

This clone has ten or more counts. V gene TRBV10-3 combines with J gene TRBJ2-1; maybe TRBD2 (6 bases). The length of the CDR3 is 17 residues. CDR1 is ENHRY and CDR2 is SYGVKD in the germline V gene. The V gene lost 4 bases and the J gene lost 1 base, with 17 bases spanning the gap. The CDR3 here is CAISVEGGSVSYNEQFF. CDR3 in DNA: TGTGCCATCAGTGTGGAGGGAGGCTCCGTTTCCTACAATGAGCAGTTCTTC.

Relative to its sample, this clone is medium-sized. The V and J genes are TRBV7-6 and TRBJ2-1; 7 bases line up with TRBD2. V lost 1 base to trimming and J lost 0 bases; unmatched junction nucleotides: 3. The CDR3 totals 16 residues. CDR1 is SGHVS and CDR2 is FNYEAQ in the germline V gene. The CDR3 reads CASSLEGGPSYNEQFF. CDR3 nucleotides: TGTGCCAGCAGCTTAGAGGGAGGGCCCTCCTACAATGAGCAGTTCTTC.

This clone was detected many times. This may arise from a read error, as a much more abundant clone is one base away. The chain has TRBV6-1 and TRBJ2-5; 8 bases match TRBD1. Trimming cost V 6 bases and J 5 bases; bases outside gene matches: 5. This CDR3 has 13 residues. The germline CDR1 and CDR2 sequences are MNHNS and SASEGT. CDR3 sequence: CASRGRGLETQYF. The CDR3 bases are TGTGCCAGCAGGGGCAGGGGGCTTGAGACCCAGTACTTC.

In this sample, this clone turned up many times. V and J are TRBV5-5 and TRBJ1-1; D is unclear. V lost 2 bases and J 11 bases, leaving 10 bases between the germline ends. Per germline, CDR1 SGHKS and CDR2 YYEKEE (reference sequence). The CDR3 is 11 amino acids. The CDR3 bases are TGTGCCAGCAGCTTTTCTTCATTGGCTTTCTTT. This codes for CASSFSSLAFF.

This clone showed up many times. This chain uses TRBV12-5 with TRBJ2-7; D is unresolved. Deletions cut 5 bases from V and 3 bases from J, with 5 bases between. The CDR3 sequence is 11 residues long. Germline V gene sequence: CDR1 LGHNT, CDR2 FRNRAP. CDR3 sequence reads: CASGPLYEQYF. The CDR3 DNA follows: TGTGCTAGTGGTCCCCTCTACGAGCAGTACTTC.

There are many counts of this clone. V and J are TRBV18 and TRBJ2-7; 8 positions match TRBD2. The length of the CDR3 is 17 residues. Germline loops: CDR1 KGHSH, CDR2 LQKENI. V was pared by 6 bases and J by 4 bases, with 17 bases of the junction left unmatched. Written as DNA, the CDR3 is TGTGCCAGCTCCCCCCGGAGCAGGGGCGCGGGGGGATACGAGCAGTACTTC. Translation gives CASSPRSRGAGGYEQYF.

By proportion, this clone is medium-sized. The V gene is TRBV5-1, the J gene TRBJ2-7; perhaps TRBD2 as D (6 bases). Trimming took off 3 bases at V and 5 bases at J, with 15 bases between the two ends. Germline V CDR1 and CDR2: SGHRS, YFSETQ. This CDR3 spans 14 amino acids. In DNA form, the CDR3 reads TGCGCCAGCAGCTCCAGGGCGGGGTCCCACGAGCAGTACTTC. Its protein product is CASSSRAGSHEQYF.

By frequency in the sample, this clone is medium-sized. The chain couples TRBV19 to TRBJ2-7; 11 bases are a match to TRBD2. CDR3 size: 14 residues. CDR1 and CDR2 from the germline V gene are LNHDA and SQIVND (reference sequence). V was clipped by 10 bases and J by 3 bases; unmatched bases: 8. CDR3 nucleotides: TGTGCCAATTTTAGCGGGAGGGACGGCTACGAGCAGTACTTC. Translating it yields CANFSGRDGYEQYF.

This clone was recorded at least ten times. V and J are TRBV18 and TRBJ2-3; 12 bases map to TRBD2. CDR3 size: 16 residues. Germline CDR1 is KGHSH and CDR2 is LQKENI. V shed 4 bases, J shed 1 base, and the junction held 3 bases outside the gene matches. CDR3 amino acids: CASSLRTSGGTDTQYF. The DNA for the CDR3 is TGTGCCAGCTCACTTCGGACTAGCGGGGGCACAGATACGCAGTATTTT.

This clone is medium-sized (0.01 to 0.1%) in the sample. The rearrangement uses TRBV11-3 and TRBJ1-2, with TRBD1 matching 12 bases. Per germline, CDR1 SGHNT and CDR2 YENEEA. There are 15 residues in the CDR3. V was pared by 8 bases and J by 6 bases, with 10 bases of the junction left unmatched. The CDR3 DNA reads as TGTGCCAGCTCTGAGTGGGACAGGGGGCCGGATGGCTACACCTTC. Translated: CASSEWDRGPDGYTF.

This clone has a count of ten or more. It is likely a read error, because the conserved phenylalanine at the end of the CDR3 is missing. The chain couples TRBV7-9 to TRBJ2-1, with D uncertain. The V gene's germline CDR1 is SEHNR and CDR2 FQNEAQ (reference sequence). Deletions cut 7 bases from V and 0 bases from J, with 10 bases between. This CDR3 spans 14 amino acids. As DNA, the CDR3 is TGTGCCAGCACCCCCCGGGTCTCCTACAATGAGCAGTTCGTC. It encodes CASTPRVSYNEQFV.

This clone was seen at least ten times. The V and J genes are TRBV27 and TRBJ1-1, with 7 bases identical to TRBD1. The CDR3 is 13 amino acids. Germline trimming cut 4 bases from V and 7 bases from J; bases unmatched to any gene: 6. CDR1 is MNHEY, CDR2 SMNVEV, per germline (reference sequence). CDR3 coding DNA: TGTGCCAGCAGTTACGGCAGGGGGTATGAAGCTTTCTTT. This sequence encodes CASSYGRGYEAFF.

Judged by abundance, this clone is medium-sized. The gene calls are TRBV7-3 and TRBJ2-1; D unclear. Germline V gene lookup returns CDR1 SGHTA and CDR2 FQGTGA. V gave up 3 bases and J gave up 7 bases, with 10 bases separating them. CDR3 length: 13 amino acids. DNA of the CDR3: TGTGCCAGCAGCTTGAGACCAACAAATGAGCAGTTCTTC. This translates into CASSLRPTNEQFF.

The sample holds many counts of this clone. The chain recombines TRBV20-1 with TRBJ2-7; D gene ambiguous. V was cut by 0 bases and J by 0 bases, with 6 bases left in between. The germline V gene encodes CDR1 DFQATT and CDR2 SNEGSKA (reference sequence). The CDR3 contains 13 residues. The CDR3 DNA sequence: TGCAGTGCTAGAGATCTGGGCTCCTACGAGCAGTACTTC. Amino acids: CSARDLGSYEQYF.

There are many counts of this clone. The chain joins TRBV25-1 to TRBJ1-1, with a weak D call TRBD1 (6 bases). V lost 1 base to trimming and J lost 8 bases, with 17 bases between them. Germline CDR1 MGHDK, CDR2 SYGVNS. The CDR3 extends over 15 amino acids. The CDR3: CASSESLGAQLEAFF. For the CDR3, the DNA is TGTGCCAGCAGTGAATCCCTGGGGGCGCAACTAGAAGCTTTCTTT.

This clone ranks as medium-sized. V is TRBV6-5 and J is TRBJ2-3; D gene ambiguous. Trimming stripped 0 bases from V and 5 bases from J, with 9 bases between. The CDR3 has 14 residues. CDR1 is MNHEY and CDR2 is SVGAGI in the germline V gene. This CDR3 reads CASSYSPNQDTQYF. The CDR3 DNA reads TGTGCCAGCAGTTACTCGCCCAACCAAGATACGCAGTATTTT.

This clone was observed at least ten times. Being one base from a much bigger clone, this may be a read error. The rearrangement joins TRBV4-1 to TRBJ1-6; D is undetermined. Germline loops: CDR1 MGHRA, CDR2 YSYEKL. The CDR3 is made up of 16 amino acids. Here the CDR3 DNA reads TGCGCCAGCGGCCAAGACGAACAACGAATGAATTCACCCCTCCACTTT. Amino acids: CASGQDEQRMNSPLHF.

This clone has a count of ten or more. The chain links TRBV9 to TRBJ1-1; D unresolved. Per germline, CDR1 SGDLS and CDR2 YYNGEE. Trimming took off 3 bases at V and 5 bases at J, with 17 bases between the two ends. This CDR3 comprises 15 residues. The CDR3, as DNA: TGTGCCAGCAGCGCCCGGGGTGGGTCAAGGACTGAAGCTTTCTTT. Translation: CASSARGGSRTEAFF. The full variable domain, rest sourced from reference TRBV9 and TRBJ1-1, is DSGVTQTPKHLITATGQRVTLRCSPRSGDLSVYWYQQSLDQGLQFLIQYYNGEERAKGNILERFSAQQFPDLHSELNLSSLELGDSALYFCASSARGGSRTEAFFGQGTRLTVV.